A single sample is the source of the 15 T cell receptor beta chains below, sequenced in a study of cytomegalovirus exposure and HLA in healthy donors. PCR amplification relied on 60 Vbeta primers (plus 13 Jbeta primers). The data were produced by immunoSEQ multiplex PCR, yet TCRdb's version contains in-frame clones alone and is incomplete. Across around 80,000 clones, the top ten clones capture under 0.9% of the sample. Source material: PBMCs. Receptors originate from a boy younger than 18 in good health and CMV-seronegative.

The rearrangement uses TRBV4-1 and TRBJ2-1; TRBD1 is a possible D gene (6 bases). Germline assignment: CDR1 MGHRA and CDR2 YSYEKL. This CDR3 is built from 16 residues. Trimming stripped 0 bases from V and 3 bases from J, with 12 bases between. The CDR3: CASSQDPGTNYNEQFF. Here the CDR3 DNA reads TGCGCCAGCAGCCAAGACCCAGGGACAAACTACAATGAGCAGTTCTTC.

The V and J genes are TRBV13 and TRBJ2-1; 7 nucleotides align to TRBD2. Germline CDR1 is PRHDT and CDR2 is FYEKMQ (reference sequence). This CDR3 is built from 15 residues. After removal of 5 bases from V and 2 bases from J, the junction contained 6 bases not matched to a gene. The CDR3 sequence is CASSPARGAYNEQFF. CDR3 DNA sequence: TGTGCCAGCAGCCCCGCACGGGGGGCCTACAATGAGCAGTTCTTC.

The chain uses TRBV7-9 and TRBJ1-4, with D possibly TRBD1 on 5 matching bases. Germline lookup yields CDR1 SEHNR and CDR2 FQNEAQ (reference sequence). This CDR3 has 14 amino acids. Trimming removed 6 bases at V and 5 bases at J, with 13 bases between. CDR3 sequence (DNA): TGTGCCAGCAGACGCGGGACGGAAAATGAAAAACTGTTTTTT. Translated, it gives CASRRGTENEKLFF. Based on the CDR3 plus reference TRBV7-9 and TRBJ1-4, the full variable domain is DTGVSQNPRHKITKRGQNVTFRCDPISEHNRLYWYRQTLGQGPEFLTYFQNEAQLEKSRLLSDRFSAERPKGSFSTLEIQRTEQGDSAMYLCASRRGTENEKLFFGSGTQLSVL.

V and J are TRBV6-5 and TRBJ2-3, with unresolved D. The CDR3 loop spans 15 amino acids. Germline CDR1 reads MNHEY; CDR2 reads SVGAGI. V was clipped by 3 bases and J by 3 bases, with 13 bases between them. Here the CDR3 reads CASSYRGLGTDTQYF. CDR3 nucleotide sequence: TGTGCCAGCAGTTATCGAGGCCTCGGGACAGATACGCAGTATTTT.

The genes are TRBV7-6 and TRBJ2-7; perhaps TRBD2 as D (7 bases). Germline values: CDR1 SGHVS, CDR2 FNYEAQ. The V end lost 1 base, the J end lost 0 bases, and 13 bases lay between the germline ends. CDR3 length equals 16 residues. The CDR3 DNA reads as TGTGCCAGCAGCTTAGGGGTGGGGGGGCTCTCCTACGAGCAGTACTTC. Amino acids: CASSLGVGGLSYEQYF.

V and J are TRBV15 and TRBJ1-5; unclear D gene. The CDR3 is made up of 12 amino acids. From germline, CDR1 is LNHNV and CDR2 YYDKDF (reference sequence). Trimming took off 2 bases at V and 4 bases at J, with 3 bases between the two ends. CDR3 nucleotides: TGTGCCACCAGCAGATATAATCAGCCCCAGCATTTT. Its protein is CATSRYNQPQHF.

The rearrangement links TRBV18 to TRBJ2-3; unclear D gene. From germline, CDR1 is KGHSH and CDR2 LQKENI. The CDR3 is 14 residues long. Trimming removed 2 bases at V and 2 bases at J, with 8 bases between. CDR3 in amino acids: CASSPWQATDTQYF. The CDR3 DNA sequence: TGTGCCAGCTCACCATGGCAGGCCACAGATACGCAGTATTTT.

The rearrangement links TRBV30 to TRBJ1-1, with a weak D call TRBD1 (6 bases). Trimming stripped 0 bases from V and 2 bases from J, with 16 bases between. This CDR3 has 16 amino acids. Looked up from germline, CDR1 is GTSNPN and CDR2 is SVGIG (reference sequence). The CDR3 sequence: CAWSVPNGGANTEAFF. The CDR3, as DNA: TGTGCCTGGAGTGTACCTAACGGGGGGGCTAACACTGAAGCTTTCTTT.

Comments on this clone: The junction shows a germline mismatch at one end, possibly a read error. The CDR3 here is CASSQGLDGGTEDFF. For the CDR3, the DNA is TGTGCCAGCAGCCAAGGTTTGGATGGGGGCACTGAAGATTTCTTT. The chain links TRBV4-2 to TRBJ1-1, with D perhaps matching TRBD1 (6 bases). Germline V lookup: CDR1 LGHNA, CDR2 YNFKEQ. The CDR3 has 15 residues.

The chain uses TRBV2 and TRBJ2-7; D possibly corresponds to TRBD2 (7 bases). Trimming left V 8 bases short and J 3 bases short, with 14 bases between. Germline values: CDR1 SNHLY, CDR2 FYNNEI. The length of the CDR3 is 13 residues. The CDR3 loop reads CASGGGLNYEQYF. CDR3 coding DNA: TGTGCCAGCGGGGGGGGCCTGAACTACGAGCAGTACTTC.

The chain has TRBV14 and TRBJ2-1; 10 bases match TRBD1. The CDR3 is made up of 16 amino acids. CDR1 SGHDN and CDR2 FVKESK come from the germline V gene. J gave up 6 bases and V 0 bases, and 5 bases lay outside the gene matches. In nucleotides, the CDR3 is TGTGCCAGCAGCCAAGAGACAGGGGGCGCGATCAATGAGCAGTTCTTC. Translating gives CASSQETGGAINEQFF.

DNA for the CDR3: TGCGCCAGCAGCTTGGTCCAAGGCAGGGGCGCCGGGGAGCTGTTTTTT. Translation gives CASSLVQGRGAGELFF. This rearrangement joins TRBV5-1 to TRBJ2-2, with a tentative D call TRBD1 (6 bases). V was clipped by 0 bases and J by 6 bases, with 15 bases between them. Germline CDR1 is SGHRS and CDR2 is YFSETQ. CDR3 length: 16 amino acids.

In DNA form, the CDR3 reads TGTGCCAGCAGCCTTCGACAGGGGGCTCACTACGAGCAGTACTTC. It encodes CASSLRQGAHYEQYF. The chain links TRBV9 to TRBJ2-7; 10 bases are a match to TRBD1. The V gene end was trimmed by 4 bases and the J gene end by 3 bases; junction bases not matched to a gene: 7. Germline V gives CDR1 SGDLS, CDR2 YYNGEE. This CDR3 is built from 15 residues.

V gene TRBV29-1 combines with J gene TRBJ2-2; D gene ambiguous. Trimming left V 8 bases short and J 2 bases short, with 9 bases between. The CDR3 contains 12 residues. CDR1 is SQVTM and CDR2 is ANQGSEA in the germline V gene. The CDR3 DNA is TGCAGCCAAACTACTAACACCGGGGAGCTGTTTTTT. This gives the protein CSQTTNTGELFF.

V usage is TRBV19 and J usage is TRBJ1-1; perhaps TRBD1 as D (5 bases). The CDR3 is 10 residues long. From germline, CDR1 is LNHDA and CDR2 SQIVND (reference sequence). V lost 9 bases, J lost 6 bases, and 8 bases lay in between. The CDR3 DNA reads as TGTGCCAGCTCGGGGGCTGAAGCTTTCTTT. Amino acids: CASSGAEAFF.